The 18 T cell receptor beta chains given below trace back to one sample, sequenced in a study of patients and donors after allogeneic stem cell transplantation. TCRdb independently ran MiXCR on the RT-PCR reads; one entry per CDR3 protein. The profile shows hundreds of thousands of distinct CDR3 sequences, approximately 16% of them singletons. The sequenced sample consisted of blood, either unsorted or a sorted T cell fraction (not recorded which). The receptors derive from a human donor who was either an allogeneic HSCT recipient or a stem cell or donor lymphocyte infusion donor (not recorded which). It is not recorded whose cells these are; they may come from a transplant donor.

V gene TRBV6-2 or TRBV6-3 combines with J gene TRBJ2-3, with 8 bases lining up with TRBD2. V lost 6 bases to trimming and J lost 4 bases; unmatched junction nucleotides: 9. Germline V gives CDR1 MNHEY, CDR2 SVGEGT. The CDR3 contains 15 residues. The CDR3 loop reads CASSPRRGEADTQYF. CDR3 in DNA: TGTGCCAGCAGCCCGCGGCGGGGGGAGGCAGATACGCAGTATTTT.

The chain has TRBV7-9 and TRBJ1-1, with D unclear. CDR3 length equals 14 residues. CDR1 SEHNR and CDR2 FQNEAQ come from the germline V gene (reference sequence). V shed 4 bases and J shed 0 bases, with 9 bases lying between them. CDR3 region: CASSSDFMNTEAFF. The CDR3 DNA reads as TGTGCCAGCAGCTCCGACTTTATGAACACTGAAGCTTTCTTT.

V gene TRBV7-8 combines with J gene TRBJ2-6; D uncertain. CDR1 is SGHVS and CDR2 is FQNEAQ in the germline V gene. This CDR3 spans 17 amino acids. V lost 1 base and J lost 0, with 10 bases in between. The CDR3 spells CASSLGRFSSGANVLTF. The CDR3 DNA follows: TGTGCCAGCAGCTTAGGAAGGTTTAGCTCTGGGGCCAACGTCCTGACTTTC.

The CDR3 DNA reads TGTGCCAGCAGTCCGATAGCGGGAGGTGACATCTACGAGCAGTACTTC. It yields the protein CASSPIAGGDIYEQYF. The chain links TRBV27 to TRBJ2-7, with 10 bases matching TRBD2. CDR1 MNHEY and CDR2 SMNVEV come from the germline V gene (reference sequence). The CDR3 loop spans 16 amino acids. The V gene end was trimmed by 5 bases and the J gene end by 3 bases; junction bases not matched to a gene: 10.

This chain links TRBV7-9 with TRBJ2-2; tentative D call: TRBD2 (5 bases). Germline CDR1 SEHNR, CDR2 FQNEAQ (reference sequence). CDR3 size: 13 residues. V was pared by 6 bases and J by 3 bases, with 8 bases between. In DNA, the CDR3 is TGTGCCAGCAGAGCACTAGACACCGGGGAGCTGTTTTTT. It is translated as CASRALDTGELFF.

The table lists this clonotype with many counts. The chain recombines TRBV12-3 or TRBV12-4 with TRBJ1-2, with D uncertain. This CDR3 is 14 amino acids long. Trimming took off 5 bases at V and 6 bases at J, with 16 bases between the two ends. The CDR3: CASSPVGSGNGYTF. The CDR3 DNA reads as TGTGCCAGCAGTCCCGTGGGTAGCGGGAATGGCTACACCTTC.

The genes are TRBV7-6 and TRBJ1-5; possibly TRBD1 for D (5 bases). From germline, CDR1 is SGHVS and CDR2 FNYEAQ. With 1 base removed from V and 7 bases from J, the gap between germline ends came to 14 bases. This CDR3 spans 15 amino acids. The CDR3 DNA reads TGTGCCAGCAGCTTAGAGCCAGGGTATGCCCAGCCCCAGCATTTT. Amino acids: CASSLEPGYAQPQHF. Full variable domain (outside the CDR3, taken from reference TRBV7-6 and TRBJ1-5): GAGVSQSPRYKVTKRGQDVALRCDPISGHVSLYWYRQALGQGPEFLTYFNYEAQQDKSGLPNDRFSAERPEGSISTLTIQRTEQRDSAMYRCASSLEPGYAQPQHFGDGTRLSIL.

This clonotype appeared many times. The V and J genes are TRBV20-1 and TRBJ2-1; the D gene is possibly TRBD2 (6 bases). Trimming removed 1 base at V and 15 bases at J, with 22 bases between. CDR3 size: 14 residues. Germline V lookup: CDR1 DFQATT, CDR2 SNEGSKA (reference sequence). The CDR3 sequence: CSARVPGLPFSVFF. The CDR3 DNA reads TGCAGTGCTAGAGTCCCGGGACTTCCCTTTTCGGTGTTCTTC.

This clonotype came up a few times. The genes are TRBV15 and TRBJ2-2, with D maybe TRBD2 (6 bases). The germline gives CDR1 LNHNV, CDR2 YYDKDF (reference sequence). Trimming removed 6 bases at V and 8 bases at J, with 10 bases between. This CDR3 spans 12 amino acids. In nucleotides, the CDR3 is TGTGCCACCAGAGCGGGTCGAGGGGAGCTGTTTTTT. Amino acid sequence: CATRAGRGELFF.

J is TRBJ2-6 and V is TRBV4-2, with TRBD1 matching over 8 bases. Per the germline V gene, CDR1 is LGHNA and CDR2 is YNFKEQ. This CDR3 contains 19 residues. After removal of 1 base from V and 0 bases from J, the junction contained 8 bases not matched to a gene. This chain's CDR3 is CASSQVLGQGASGANVLTF. The CDR3, as DNA: TGTGCCAGCAGCCAAGTCTTAGGACAGGGAGCCTCTGGGGCCAACGTCCTGACTTTC.

In its sample, this clonotype was seen a few times. The V call is TRBV5-1, the J call TRBJ2-6, with D unresolved. V lost 2 bases and J 1 base, leaving 4 bases between the germline ends. CDR1 is SGHRS, CDR2 YFSETQ, per germline. There are 14 residues in the CDR3. CDR3 amino acids: CASSLQSGANVLTF. In DNA, the CDR3 is TGCGCCAGCAGCTTACAGTCTGGGGCCAACGTCCTGACTTTC.

Only a few counts were recorded for this clonotype. This chain joins TRBV7-9 and TRBJ2-5, with 11 bases that match TRBD2. This CDR3 is built from 15 residues. V was clipped by 5 bases and J by 5 bases; unmatched bases: 7. CDR1 and CDR2 from the germline V gene are SEHNR and FQNEAQ (reference sequence). The CDR3: CASSLRLAGHETQYF. The CDR3 nucleotides are TGTGCCAGCAGCCTAAGACTAGCGGGGCACGAGACCCAGTACTTC.

The chain joins TRBV4-1 to TRBJ2-7, with D tentatively TRBD1 or TRBD2 (5 bases each). The V end lost 0 bases, the J end lost 1 base, and 13 bases lay between the germline ends. The CDR3 covers 16 residues. The germline V gene encodes CDR1 MGHRA and CDR2 YSYEKL. The chain's CDR3 is CASSQDSGTLSYEQYF. CDR3 DNA sequence: TGCGCCAGCAGCCAAGATTCAGGGACCTTGTCCTACGAGCAGTACTTC.

This clonotype was seen more than once but under ten times. V gene TRBV20-1 combines with J gene TRBJ2-7, with 9 bases lining up with TRBD2. Unmatched junction bases numbered 3, after V lost 3 bases and J lost 0 bases. This CDR3 contains 14 residues. CDR1 is DFQATT and CDR2 is SNEGSKA in the germline V gene (reference sequence). The CDR3 nucleotides are TGCAGTGCTAGCGGCGGGAGGGTCTCCTACGAGCAGTACTTC. Protein: CSASGGRVSYEQYF.

Turning to this clonotype: One end of the junction does not line up with germline, which may come from a read error. This chain connects TRBV5-1 to TRBJ2-5; no definite D call. Per the germline V gene, CDR1 is SGHRS and CDR2 is YFSETQ. The CDR3 has 11 residues. CDR3 nucleotides: TGCGCCAGCAGCTTCTCAGAGAACCAGTACTTC. The encoded protein is CASSFSENQYF.

The J gene is TRBJ1-5, the V gene TRBV20-1; 11 bases align to TRBD1. The CDR3 has 14 amino acids. Per the germline V gene, CDR1 is DFQATT and CDR2 is SNEGSKA (reference sequence). J gave up 4 bases and V 5 bases, and 4 bases lay outside the gene matches. The CDR3 reads CSAGGTGGNQPQHF. CDR3 DNA sequence: TGCAGTGCTGGAGGGACAGGGGGGAATCAGCCCCAGCATTTT.

V usage is TRBV7-2 and J usage is TRBJ2-3; 8 nucleotides match TRBD1. CDR1 is SGHTA, CDR2 FQGNSA, per germline. V lost 3 bases, J lost 6 bases, and 11 bases stayed unmatched. The CDR3 covers 16 residues. The DNA for the CDR3 is TGTGCCAGCAGCTTCCGAAGAACAGGGGGTTGGGATACGCAGTATTTT. This encodes CASSFRRTGGWDTQYF.

This clonotype has a handful of counts. V and J are TRBV20-1 and TRBJ2-1, with D maybe TRBD1 (6 bases). The V gene lost 0 bases and the J gene lost 3 bases, with 12 bases spanning the gap. The CDR3 is 15 amino acids. Germline V lookup: CDR1 DFQATT, CDR2 SNEGSKA (reference sequence). Here the CDR3 DNA reads TGCAGTGCTAGAGATCCCAGGGGTATCTACAATGAGCAGTTCTTC. Protein sequence: CSARDPRGIYNEQFF.